The clone carrying this T cell receptor beta chain was observed a handful of times. Its specificity is not known. Trimming took 1 base from V and 4 from J; bases not matched to a gene: 2. The CDR3 has 15 amino acids. Germline CDR1 SGHVS, CDR2 FNYEAQ. There were TCR beta CDR3 regions amplified from RNA transcripts. TCR CDR3 underwent first-round RT-PCR with the HTBI primer set. In TCRdb, the multiplex PCR reads were re-called with MiXCR into one record per CDR3 protein. This table has about 590,000 distinct CDR3 sequences, 15% to 18% appearing once. This entry belongs to a study of T cells in Graves' hyperthyroidism and ophthalmopathy. Study results and limitations: Researchers report that a 13 V-J model separated ophthalmopathy from stable hyperthyroidism.

Hyperthyroidism in the patients, aged 18 to 65, was newly diagnosed and under 2 months in duration. Those patients with uncontrolled infection, other autoimmune disease, pregnancy or lactation were excluded. Clinical symptoms, serum thyroxine, TRAb, thyroid ultrasound and orbital computed tomography established diagnosis. This clonotype originated in a woman in her 30s with Graves' hyperthyroidism. The rearrangement links TRBV7-6 to TRBJ2-1, with 9 positions matching TRBD2. Sequenced: blood. CDR3: CASSLGGREYNEQFF. CDR3 DNA sequence: TGTGCCAGCAGCTTAGGCGGGAGGGAGTACAATGAGCAGTTCTTC.